Listed below are T cell receptor beta chains from one sample, sequenced in a study. TCRdb reprocessed the 5' RACE reads with MiXCR, giving one entry per CDR3 protein. The sample consists of 60,000 to 65,000 distinct CDR3 sequences, 20% to 25% of them appearing once. The sample comprised memory CD4+ T cells sorted from a lymph node. The receptors here all came from a female donor with breast cancer. CDR3s include the opening cysteine and the closing phenylalanine or tryptophan. D genes are given only for firm matches. Only some rows state a clone size, as once, few, many or a class for expanded clones.

cdr3_length: 11; j_call: TRBJ2-3; v_call: TRBV5-1; d_call: .; clone_size: .; cdr3_aa: CASDDSYTQYF; cdr3_nt: TGCGCCAGCGACGACTCCTATACGCAGTATTTT
cdr3_length: 11; j_call: TRBJ2-5; v_call: TRBV5-1; d_call: .; clone_size: many; cdr3_aa: CASSIQETQYF; cdr3_nt: TGCGCCAGCAGCATCCAAGAGACCCAGTACTTC
cdr3_length: 15; j_call: TRBJ2-7; v_call: TRBV5-1; d_call: .; clone_size: few; cdr3_aa: CASNPTVLSTYEQYF; cdr3_nt: TGCGCCAGCAACCCAACTGTACTCAGTACCTACGAGCAGTACTTC
cdr3_length: 17; j_call: TRBJ2-4; v_call: TRBV4-1; d_call: .; clone_size: few; cdr3_aa: CASSQVGWGGGENIQYF; cdr3_nt: TGCGCCAGCAGCCAAGTTGGTTGGGGAGGTGGGGAAAACATTCAGTACTTC
cdr3_length: 14; j_call: TRBJ2-7; v_call: TRBV20-1; d_call: TRBD2; clone_size: .; cdr3_aa: CSARDPGLAGGEYF; cdr3_nt: TGCAGTGCTAGGGACCCGGGACTAGCGGGTGGAGAGTACTTC
cdr3_length: 16; j_call: TRBJ1-3; v_call: TRBV7-9; d_call: .; clone_size: few; cdr3_aa: CASIKSIQATGNTIYF; cdr3_nt: TGTGCCAGCATCAAATCTATCCAGGCTACTGGAAACACCATATATTTT
cdr3_length: 13; j_call: TRBJ1-1; v_call: TRBV6-1; d_call: .; clone_size: .; cdr3_aa: CASTSGGGTEAFF; cdr3_nt: TGTGCCAGCACTTCTGGAGGGGGAACTGAAGCTTTCTTT
cdr3_length: 11; j_call: TRBJ2-7; v_call: TRBV6-2/TRBV6-3; d_call: .; clone_size: many; cdr3_aa: CASTHANEQYF; cdr3_nt: TGTGCCAGCACCCACGCTAACGAGCAGTACTTC
cdr3_length: 13; j_call: TRBJ2-5; v_call: TRBV12-3/TRBV12-4; d_call: TRBD2; clone_size: many; cdr3_aa: CASSFGSGIDQYF; cdr3_nt: TGTGCCAGCAGTTTCGGTAGCGGGATCGACCAGTACTTC
cdr3_length: 13; j_call: TRBJ1-5; v_call: TRBV4-3; d_call: .; clone_size: .; cdr3_aa: CASSQSRDQPQHF; cdr3_nt: TGCGCCAGCAGCCAATCGAGAGATCAGCCCCAGCATTTT
cdr3_length: 14; j_call: TRBJ2-7; v_call: TRBV20-1; d_call: TRBD2; clone_size: .; cdr3_aa: CSARGGREFDEQYF; cdr3_nt: TGCAGTGCTAGGGGAGGGCGGGAGTTCGACGAGCAGTACTTC
cdr3_length: 16; j_call: TRBJ2-1; v_call: TRBV6-6; d_call: .; clone_size: .; cdr3_aa: CASSYIDIPGGNEQFF; cdr3_nt: TGTGCCAGCAGTTACATTGACATACCAGGAGGCAATGAGCAGTTCTTC
cdr3_length: 13; j_call: TRBJ2-3; v_call: TRBV5-1; d_call: .; clone_size: .; cdr3_aa: CASSFPPPDTQYF; cdr3_nt: TGCGCCAGCAGCTTTCCGCCGCCAGATACGCAGTATTTT
cdr3_length: 14; j_call: TRBJ1-5; v_call: TRBV7-9; d_call: .; clone_size: .; cdr3_aa: CASSPDGTSRPQHF; cdr3_nt: TGTGCCAGCAGCCCGGACGGAACCAGCCGGCCCCAGCATTTT
cdr3_length: 13; j_call: TRBJ2-7; v_call: TRBV29-1; d_call: .; clone_size: many; cdr3_aa: CSVVGASGSEQYF; cdr3_nt: TGCAGCGTTGTTGGGGCCTCGGGCAGTGAGCAGTACTTC
cdr3_length: 16; j_call: TRBJ2-2; v_call: TRBV24-1; d_call: TRBD1; clone_size: few; cdr3_aa: CATSDSGQGSSGELFF; cdr3_nt: TGTGCCACCAGTGATTCTGGACAGGGTAGCTCCGGGGAGCTGTTTTTT
cdr3_length: 16; j_call: TRBJ2-1; v_call: TRBV20-1; d_call: TRBD2; clone_size: few; cdr3_aa: CSASILGLAGFGEQFF; cdr3_nt: TGCAGTGCTAGTATCCTTGGACTAGCGGGGTTTGGTGAGCAGTTCTTC
cdr3_length: 14; j_call: TRBJ1-1; v_call: TRBV5-1; d_call: TRBD1; clone_size: few; cdr3_aa: CASSFSTGDTEAFF; cdr3_nt: TGCGCCAGCAGCTTTTCGACAGGGGACACTGAAGCTTTCTTT
cdr3_length: 14; j_call: TRBJ1-2; v_call: TRBV24-1; d_call: TRBD1; clone_size: .; cdr3_aa: CATSDDRGYNGYTF; cdr3_nt: TGTGCCACCAGTGATGACAGGGGTTATAATGGCTACACCTTC
cdr3_length: 13; j_call: TRBJ1-5; v_call: TRBV7-6; d_call: .; clone_size: few; cdr3_aa: CASSQTQNQPQHF; cdr3_nt: TGTGCCAGCAGCCAAACACAAAATCAGCCCCAGCATTTT
cdr3_length: 16; j_call: TRBJ2-1; v_call: TRBV7-2; d_call: .; clone_size: .; cdr3_aa: CASSLTSGNAYNEQFF; cdr3_nt: TGTGCCAGCAGCTTAACAAGCGGAAATGCCTACAATGAGCAGTTCTTC
cdr3_length: 13; j_call: TRBJ2-3; v_call: TRBV7-2; d_call: .; clone_size: many; cdr3_aa: CASSSQGGDTQYF; cdr3_nt: TGTGCCAGCAGCTCTCAGGGGGGGGATACGCAGTATTTT